The T cell receptor (beta chain) under discussion was sequenced for a study of beta chain features in type 1 diabetes. Turning to the study itself: All of the samples together had 85 million to 140 million sorted cells examined. The study, taken as a whole, reports: In every one of the four CD4+ subsets, TCRB CDR3s were moderately but significantly shorter in Type 1 diabetes patients. The question of HLA type influencing TCRB rearrangement was one that remained unresolved here.

Purity (above 98%) was reached by all sorted populations. On this clone itself: Its matching antigen is unknown.

Isolated RNA was reverse transcribed in full, so expressed TCRB transcripts were sequenced. The average output of naive, central memory and regulatory T cell samples was several million reads. Produced via immunoSEQ multiplex PCR; TCRdb's table is partial and in-frame only. This sample has 200,000 to 300,000 clones; roughly a tenth occur once, and the top ten carry more than 0.015%. CDR1 KGHSH and CDR2 LQKENI come from the germline V gene. Trimming removed 1 base at V and 2 bases at J, with 10 bases between. The CDR3 spans 15 residues. V is TRBV18 and J is TRBJ2-3; tentatively, D is TRBD1 (5 bases). The TCR comes from a man younger than 45 with type 1 diabetes. The sample consisted of naive CD4+ T cells from blood. In DNA form, the CDR3 reads TGTGCCAGCTCACCACAGGGGTGGGACACAGATACGCAGTATTTT. This translates into CASSPQGWDTDTQYF.